The clone carrying this TCR beta chain turned up a few times. The antigen is not known. In germline, CDR1 is MNHEY, CDR2 SVGAGI. This CDR3 comprises 15 residues. Unmatched junction bases numbered 7, after V lost 4 bases and J lost 6 bases. The data were obtained in a study of T-cell reconstitution after alpha-beta-depleted transplantation in children. The study, taken as a whole, reports: It was reported that alpha-beta T cells came from several hundred expanded graft clones (about two months after transplant). Some patients showed high day-60 TCRbeta diversity, which derived from surviving recipient T cells and thymic progenitors. T-cell counts and diversity at one year post-transplant came mainly from newly produced T cells.

Preparation of the TCRbeta library involved a method that used unique molecular identifiers. A single record per CDR3 protein comes from TCRdb applying MiXCR to the PCR reads. Of about a million distinct CDR3 sequences in the sample, roughly 31% were seen once. Specimen: PBMCs, mostly from graft donor cells, collected 360 days after TCRalphabeta/CD19-depleted stem cell transplant. The TCR was taken from a boy younger than two who had a stem cell transplant for SCID, so the T cells may come from the graft donor. This rearrangement joins TRBV6-5 to TRBJ2-1; 9 positions agree with TRBD1. The CDR3 spells CASSLLGDRANEQFF. The CDR3 bases are TGTGCCAGCAGTTTACTCGGGGACAGGGCCAATGAGCAGTTCTTC.